This T cell receptor (beta chain) was recorded in a study of Graves' ophthalmopathy and Graves' hyperthyroidism. Study-wide results and limits: The model forecast ophthalmopathy progression, reaching roughly 71% sensitivity and approximately 79% specificity.

Germline values: CDR1 MNHEY, CDR2 SVGEGT. J lost 2 bases, V lost 5 bases, and 9 bases had no gene match. The CDR3 loop spans 17 amino acids. Hyperthyroidism patients were newly diagnosed, ill under 2 months, and aged 18 to 65 years. This clonotype was seen many times. Its antigen is undetermined. Amplification of TCR beta CDR3 regions used RNA transcripts. RT-PCR with HTBI primers came first, then second-round multiplex PCR. TCRdb re-analysed the multiplex PCR reads in MiXCR, keeping a single row per CDR3 protein. This repertoire shows about 400,000 distinct CDR3 sequences, 21% found once; its top ten account for 2.5% to 3%.

The V and J genes are TRBV6-2 or TRBV6-3 and TRBJ2-7; TRBD2 matches at 13 bases. Specimen: peripheral blood. This clonotype was sampled from a young woman with stable Graves' hyperthyroidism. As DNA, the CDR3 is TGTGCCAGCAGTCCTGGGACTAGCGGGGAGAGGACCTACGAGCAGTACTTC. Encoded protein: CASSPGTSGERTYEQYF.